Sequencing of this T cell receptor (beta chain) was carried out in a study of blood T cell repertoires in COVID-19. Measured with immunoSEQ multiplex PCR; TCRdb has only the in-frame clones, and not every one. The sample shows under 250,000 clones, roughly nine tenths of them seen only once. The CDR3 covers 15 residues. Looked up from germline, CDR1 is SGHTA and CDR2 is FQGTGA. Trimming at V came to 2 bases and at J to 7 bases, leaving 6 bases not matched to a gene. Source material: peripheral blood. The rearrangement links TRBV7-3 to TRBJ2-1; 9 bases fit TRBD1. The sequence was collected from a man in his fifties or sixties with COVID-19, enrolled during active disease. The CDR3 DNA sequence: TGTGCCAGCAGCTTAGGACAGGGGTTGGCAAATGAGCAGTTCTTC. This gives the protein CASSLGQGLANEQFF.